This T cell receptor beta chain comes out of a study of cytomegalovirus exposure and HLA in healthy donors. PCR involved 60 Vbeta and 13 Jbeta primers. TCRdb's copy holds only in-frame clones and misses some; the assay was immunoSEQ multiplex PCR. Of 50,000 to 75,000 clones in the sample, approximately 83% were seen once. CDR3 size: 14 residues. Trimming cost V 3 bases and J 3 bases; bases outside gene matches: 3. Germline V gene lookup returns CDR1 SGHDN and CDR2 FVKESK. The rearrangement links TRBV14 to TRBJ2-3, with 7 bases that match TRBD2. The sample was PBMCs. The sequence came from a human donor in good health. The CDR3 loop is CASSQGGRTDTQYF. DNA for the CDR3: TGTGCCAGCAGCCAGGGCGGGAGAACAGATACGCAGTATTTT. The whole variable domain, filled in from reference TRBV14 and TRBJ2-3, reads EAGVTQFPSHSVIEKGQTVTLRCDPISGHDNLYWYRRVMGKEIKFLLHFVKESKQDESGMPNNRFLAERTGGTYSTLKVQPAELEDSGVYFCASSQGGRTDTQYFGPGTRLTVL.